A single T cell receptor beta chain is shown here with its context. This clonotype was seen many times. Its target antigen remains unknown. Base quality data are lacking; no much larger clone is found one base away. The data were taken from a study of early T cells in non-severe SARS-CoV-2 infection (dated by TCRdb to the early 2020s). Regarding the complete study: Because TCR sequencing relied on bulk RNA taken from unsorted whole blood, pairing of alpha and beta chains was not possible.

Set within a cohort of healthcare workers in London, UK, this nested case-control study involved weekly PCR testing of nasopharyngeal swabs along with blood sampling. Healthcare workers were recruited between 23 and 31 March 2020, during the week of the UK lockdown, and were followed weekly for up to 16 weeks. Preparation of the library involved 5' RACE. Sequencing was carried out with a NextSeq 500. The TCR library protocol attached unique molecular identifiers to individual cDNA molecules to correct for sequencing error and PCR bias. TCR alpha and beta chains were both sequenced, and the abundances of alpha and beta sequences in each sample were closely correlated with each other. Regarding the original processing steps: Decombinator V4 was used to perform V gene, J gene and CDR3 annotation of TCR sequences. TCRs were defined as expanded if a significant change between any two time points was detected under a Poisson model with p below 0.0001. TCR abundances were normalised to the total number of TCRs sequenced per sample and expressed as counts per million. A search of VDJdb, accessed on 1 November 2021, was run for TCRs annotated to CMV, EBV and SARS-CoV-2, with TCRs annotated for multiple antigens excluded. In TCRdb, the public reads were trimmed at Q25 with fastp and aligned with MiXCR, with productive beta chains retained. Merged by CDR3 protein, the rows form single entries marked with the most common genes and DNA. V and J calls and clone size were set by TCRdb, not the authors. The sample table shows 35,000 to 45,000 distinct CDR3 sequences, and approximately 9.9% are seen once. The leading ten clones occupy 9% to 15% of the sample.

Beyond this particular receptor, the publication reports: VDJdb matching was skewed toward anti-spike CD8 responses, so virus-specific expansions were likely underestimated and private and CD4 specificities were missed.

The source is an adult who was a healthcare worker with PCR-confirmed SARS-CoV-2 infection or an uninfected control (not recorded which). The specimen was whole blood.

The CDR3 protein: CASRETGGTSYNEQFF. The DNA sequence is given as TGTGCCAGCAGGGAAACAGGGGGGACGTCCTACAATGAGCAGTTCTTC. In this chain, TRBV2 is recombined with TRBJ2-1; TRBD1 aligns with 8 central bases. The V end gives up 6 bases and the J end 1 base, leaving 8 bases in the junction not matched to a gene. CDR1 is given as SNHLY and CDR2 as FYNNEI, both from the germline V gene. The CDR3 holds 16 amino acids from the cysteine to the phenylalanine. Only CDR3 DNA remains: 48 bases, in frame from the first base.